This TCR beta chain came from a study of blood T cell repertoires in COVID-19. In the study overall: Donors in the United States, Italy and Spain gave samples during acute or convalescent COVID-19. Sources were T cells, B-cell-depleted T cells, or PBMCs; the material itself was cDNA or gDNA.

V shed 2 bases and J shed 7 bases, with 12 bases lying between them. The V gene's germline CDR1 is SGHNT and CDR2 YENEEA. The CDR3 extends over 14 amino acids. Method: immunoSEQ multiplex PCR; TCRdb's copy keeps in-frame clones and lacks some. The repertoire has about 330,000 clones, more than 75% of them found once; the top ten carry roughly 4%. The receptor was isolated from a woman in her forties or fifties with active or convalescent COVID-19. The chain couples TRBV11-3 to TRBJ1-5; D perhaps matches TRBD1 (5 bases). The sample was peripheral blood. CDR3 in amino acids: CASSLKAGLQPQHF. As DNA, the CDR3 is TGTGCCAGCAGCTTAAAGGCAGGGCTCCAGCCCCAGCATTTT.